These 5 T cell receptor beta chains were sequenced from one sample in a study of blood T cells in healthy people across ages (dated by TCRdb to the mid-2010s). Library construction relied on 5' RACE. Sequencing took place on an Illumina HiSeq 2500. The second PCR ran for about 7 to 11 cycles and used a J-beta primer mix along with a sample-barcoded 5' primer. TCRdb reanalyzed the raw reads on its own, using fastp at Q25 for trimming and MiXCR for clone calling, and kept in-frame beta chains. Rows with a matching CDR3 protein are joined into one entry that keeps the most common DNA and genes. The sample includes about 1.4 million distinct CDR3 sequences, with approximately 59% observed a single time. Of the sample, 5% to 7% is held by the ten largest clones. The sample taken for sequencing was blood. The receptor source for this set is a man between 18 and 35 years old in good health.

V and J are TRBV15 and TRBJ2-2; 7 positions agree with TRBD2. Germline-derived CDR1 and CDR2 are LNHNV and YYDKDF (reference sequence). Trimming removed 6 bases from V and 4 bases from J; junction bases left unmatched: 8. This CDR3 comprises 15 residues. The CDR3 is CATRPSGGSTGELFF. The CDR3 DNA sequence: TGTGCCACCAGGCCCTCGGGGGGAAGCACCGGGGAGCTGTTTTTT.

The CDR3 spells CAISESGGADQPQHF. The CDR3 DNA reads TGTGCCATCAGTGAGTCGGGAGGGGCGGATCAGCCCCAGCATTTT. This chain joins TRBV10-3 and TRBJ1-5, with D perhaps matching TRBD1 (5 bases). The CDR3 consists of 15 residues. Germline V gene lookup returns CDR1 ENHRY and CDR2 SYGVKD. The germline V and J ends were trimmed by 0 bases and 5 bases, with 11 bases remaining between them.

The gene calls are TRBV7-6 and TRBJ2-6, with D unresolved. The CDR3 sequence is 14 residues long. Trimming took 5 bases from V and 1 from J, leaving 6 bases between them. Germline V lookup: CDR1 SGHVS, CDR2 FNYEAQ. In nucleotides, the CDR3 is TGTGCCAGCAGCGATGAATCTGGGGCCAACGTCCTGACTTTC. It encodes CASSDESGANVLTF.

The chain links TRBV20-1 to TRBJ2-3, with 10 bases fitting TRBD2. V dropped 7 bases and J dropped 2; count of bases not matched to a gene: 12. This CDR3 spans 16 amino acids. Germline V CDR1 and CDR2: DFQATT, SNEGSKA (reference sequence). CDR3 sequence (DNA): TGCAGTGGAGAGGGCCTAGCGGGGGCAAACACAGATACGCAGTATTTT. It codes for CSGEGLAGANTDTQYF.

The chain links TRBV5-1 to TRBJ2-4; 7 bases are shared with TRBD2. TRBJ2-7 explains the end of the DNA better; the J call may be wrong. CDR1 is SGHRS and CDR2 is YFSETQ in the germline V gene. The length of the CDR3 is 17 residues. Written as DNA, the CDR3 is TGCGCCAGCAGCTTCCGGGACTATCGGATGGACGCCTACGAGCAGTACTTC. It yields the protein CASSFRDYRMDAYEQYF.